The T cell receptor (beta chain) under discussion was sequenced for a study of blood T cell repertoires in COVID-19 (dated by TCRdb to 2020 to 2021). Regarding the study in general: The collaborator samples originated in the United States, Italy and Spain and spanned the acute and convalescent phases of COVID-19. The material from the prospective study consisted of cDNA or gDNA derived from T cells, B-cell-depleted T cells, or PBMCs. The dataset comprised deeply sampled blood TCRbeta repertoires from subjects exposed to, actively infected with, or recovered from COVID-19. The repertoires were made available in a free public database intended to serve as a resource for research on the immune response to SARS-CoV-2. The samples were drawn from two sources: the first 160 participants of the ongoing ImmuneRACE study, and over 950 subjects contributed by 6 global collaborators. The sample metadata nearly always contained a de-identified subject ID, COVID-19 status, age in years and sex. Where HLA class I and class II types were available, the types were taken from metadata supplied by the sample provider, not from assay-based typing. On the study overall, not on this receptor specifically: How much clinical and demographic metadata was included differed by source and by participant, and the metadata was provided uncurated.

Whole blood was collected in K2EDTA tubes by collaborating institutions according to the institutions' own protocols. For TCRbeta analysis, collaborator samples were shipped as frozen whole blood, as isolated PBMCs, or as DNA extracted from either sample type. TCRbeta CDR3 regions were amplified from genomic DNA using the immunoSEQ Assay, a bias-controlled multiplex PCR. On the study's bioinformatics: The number of nucleated cells in each sample was estimated by amplification of reference gene primers within the assay. Sequence reads were collapsed and filtered to measure the absolute abundance of every unique TCRbeta CDR3 rearrangement. Productive Simpson clonality was computed per sample as the square root of Simpson's diversity index over productive rearrangements. The source is immuneACCESS, and TCRdb retained only in-frame sequences with V and J called. Part of the clones is not carried over; for the studies checked, unresolved V genes explain less than half of this, and the remainder is unexplained. V and J calls plus clone size are reproduced from that table; the DNA served to infer D and trimming. The sample profile shows tens of thousands of clones; over 65% of them were found once. The ten largest clones add up to more than 5% of the sample.

The CDR3 starts with the cysteine, ends with the phenylalanine, and has 14 residues. Only CDR3 DNA is held: 42 bases, read in frame from base 1. CDR1 GTSNPN and CDR2 SVGIG are derived from the germline V gene (reference sequence). V gives up 0 bases and J gives up 7 bases, and the segment between their germline ends measures 15 bases. As regards this clone: Its recognized antigen is unknown. No quality values exist for individual bases; no much larger clone is one base distant.

Sequencing was done on a sample of peripheral blood. This clonotype was obtained from a man aged 50 to 59 with active or convalescent COVID-19. The chain is made from TRBV30 and TRBJ1-2; possibly the D gene is TRBD1, per 6 matching bases. The DNA is as follows: TGTGCCTGGAGTGTACCCCGGACAGTCTCTGGCTACACCTTC. Protein translation: CAWSVPRTVSGYTF. The entire variable domain, with the stretches around the CDR3 drawn from the reference TRBV30 and TRBJ1-2 proteins, is SQTIHQWPATLVQPVGSPLSLECTVEGTSNPNLYWYRQAAGRGLQLLFYSVGIGQISSEVPQNLSASRPQDRQFILSSKKLLLSDSGFYLCAWSVPRTVSGYTFGSGTRLTVV.